The 2 T cell receptor beta chains given below trace back to one sample, sequenced in a study of blood T cell repertoires in COVID-19. Libraries were prepared by immunoSEQ multiplex PCR; TCRdb keeps only in-frame clonotypes and omits some of them. The data hold 250,000 to 350,000 clones, with 80% to 90% observed a single time. The sequenced sample was PBMCs or T cells enriched from blood (not recorded which). These TCRs come from a woman aged 25 to 39 who had recovered from COVID-19.

The V and J genes are TRBV6-4 and TRBJ2-1, with 7 bases lining up with TRBD2. The CDR3 length is 15 residues. Germline CDR1 MRHNA, CDR2 SNTAGT. Germline trimming cut 6 bases from V and 7 bases from J; bases unmatched to any gene: 12. This CDR3 reads CASRDGTKVSNEQFF. The DNA for the CDR3 is TGTGCCAGCAGGGATGGGACTAAGGTCTCTAATGAGCAGTTCTTC.

This clone was picked up a small number of times. The chain combines TRBV7-2 with TRBJ2-3, with D possibly matching TRBD2 (6 bases). V was pared by 3 bases and J by 0 bases, with 19 bases between. Per germline, CDR1 SGHTA and CDR2 FQGNSA. There are 18 residues in the CDR3. CDR3 in amino acids: CASSFVALARISTDTQYF. The CDR3 DNA reads TGTGCCAGCAGCTTCGTAGCACTAGCACGTATCAGCACAGATACGCAGTATTTT.